The sequence of this TCR beta chain was determined in a study of blood T cell repertoires in COVID-19. V was shortened by 4 bases and J by 7 bases, with 8 bases between the two germline ends. Germline V gene data show CDR1 as MDHEN and CDR2 as SYDVKM. The CDR3 covers 12 residues. TCRdb's table, derived via immunoSEQ multiplex PCR, lists solely in-frame clones and lacks some. The profile shows 250,000 to 300,000 clones, around 92% of them singletons. The V and J genes are TRBV28 and TRBJ1-5, with no clear D. The material sequenced was PBMCs or T cells enriched from blood (not recorded which). The receptor's source is a woman aged 45-59 years who had been exposed to COVID-19. This chain's CDR3 is CASSWGVQPQHF. DNA of the CDR3: TGTGCCAGCAGTTGGGGAGTCCAGCCCCAGCATTTT.